The 25 T cell receptor beta chains reported below all come from one sample, sequenced in a study of metastatic and nonmetastatic thyroid tumors. TCRdb redid the clone calls on the PCR reads using MiXCR. The table lists 12,000 or so clones, 23% of them singletons. Until they underwent thyroid surgery, no patient had received any treatment. The sample taken for sequencing was adjacent normal tissue. The receptor source for this set is a female donor with papillary thyroid cancer or a benign thyroid nodule (not recorded which). Some clones in this sample may be carry-over from other donors' samples.

J is TRBJ1-2 and V is TRBV10-3, with D tentatively TRBD1 (6 bases). The CDR3 covers 13 residues. Trimming removed 10 bases at V and 6 bases at J, with 18 bases between. CDR1 ENHRY and CDR2 SYGVKD come from the germline V gene. CDR3 sequence (DNA): TGTGCCACCACGGCGGGACATTTTGATGGCTACACCTTC. The encoded protein is CATTAGHFDGYTF.

The chain has TRBV19 and TRBJ1-5; perhaps TRBD1 as D (6 bases). V lost 8 bases, J lost 8 bases, and 19 bases lay in between. The germline V gene encodes CDR1 LNHDA and CDR2 SQIVND (reference sequence). This CDR3 contains 14 residues. The CDR3 DNA sequence: TGTGCCAGTGTCACCTCGGGGGGCGGCGAGCCCCAGCATTTT. Translated: CASVTSGGGEPQHF.

CDR3 residues: CASILGTSGVKNIQYF. In DNA form, the CDR3 reads TGCGCCAGCATCCTCGGGACTAGCGGAGTCAAAAACATTCAGTACTTC. This rearrangement joins TRBV4-1 to TRBJ2-4; 11 bases line up with TRBD2. Germline loops: CDR1 MGHRA, CDR2 YSYEKL. This CDR3 comprises 16 residues. V was clipped by 7 bases and J by 3 bases; unmatched bases: 8.

Many counts were recorded for this clone. The genes are TRBV4-2 and TRBJ2-3; D gene uncertain. The CDR3 totals 16 residues. Germline V lookup: CDR1 LGHNA, CDR2 YNFKEQ. Trimming shortened V by 0 bases and J by 1 base, and 11 bases separated the two germline ends. CDR3 amino acids: CASSQDQASGTDTQYF. The CDR3 DNA reads as TGTGCCAGCAGCCAAGATCAAGCGAGCGGCACAGATACGCAGTATTTT.

This chain joins TRBV20-1 and TRBJ1-2; 9 nucleotides match TRBD1. Germline V gene sequence: CDR1 DFQATT, CDR2 SNEGSKA (reference sequence). After removal of 5 bases from V and 2 bases from J, the junction contained 6 bases not matched to a gene. The CDR3 consists of 14 residues. CDR3 residues: CSADPGTGNYGYTF. CDR3 DNA sequence: TGCAGTGCTGACCCTGGGACAGGGAACTATGGCTACACCTTC.

Only a few counts were recorded for this clone. A much larger clone differs from this one at a single base, so this may be a read error. The rearrangement uses TRBV7-2 and TRBJ1-1, with D maybe TRBD1 (5 bases). The CDR3 consists of 15 residues. Germline CDR1 SGHTA, CDR2 FQGNSA. This CDR3 is CASSLAGASSTEALF. The CDR3 bases are TGTGCCAGCAGCTTAGCTGGGGCCAGCTCCACTGAAGCTCTCTTT. Based on the CDR3 plus reference TRBV7-2 and TRBJ1-1, the full variable domain is GAGVSQSPSNKVTEKGKDVELRCDPISGHTALYWYRQSLGQGLEFLIYFQGNSAPDKSGLPSDRFSAERTGGSVSTLTIQRTQQEDSAVYLCASSLAGASSTEALFGQGTRLTVV.

This clone was seen many times. A much bigger clone sits one base away, suggesting this may be a read error. The rearrangement joins TRBV15 to TRBJ2-5, with D perhaps TRBD2 (6 bases). The length of the CDR3 is 16 residues. CDR1 is LNHNV, CDR2 YYDKDF, per germline (reference sequence). The CDR3 sequence is CATSSQGKGSGETRYF. CDR3 DNA sequence: TGTGCCACCAGCAGTCAGGGAAAGGGTTCGGGAGAGACCCGGTACTTC.

The chain employs TRBV5-1 and TRBJ2-3, with 9 bases fitting TRBD1. CDR3 length: 16 residues. The germline V gene encodes CDR1 SGHRS and CDR2 YFSETQ. With V trimmed by 5 bases and J by 2 bases, 9 bases remained unmatched. In DNA, the CDR3 is TGCGCCAGCAGAGAAACAGGGGGCGGATTCACAGATACGCAGTATTTT. Its protein is CASRETGGGFTDTQYF.

This clone has more than one count but fewer than ten. This rearrangement joins TRBV27 to TRBJ1-5; 7 bases fit TRBD1. From germline, CDR1 is MNHEY and CDR2 SMNVEV (reference sequence). CDR3 size: 18 residues. J was trimmed by 0 bases and V by 1 base; bases with no gene match: 9. The CDR3 reads CASSLLGQLEYSNQPQHF. The CDR3 DNA reads TGTGCCAGCAGTTTATTGGGACAGCTCGAGTATAGCAATCAGCCCCAGCATTTT.

This clone was found many times. The V and J genes are TRBV3-1 and TRBJ1-1; possible D gene TRBD1, 5 bases. V was trimmed by 4 bases and J by 1 base, leaving 10 bases between them. The CDR3 length is 14 residues. Per the germline V gene, CDR1 is LGHDT and CDR2 is YNNKEL (reference sequence). CDR3 DNA sequence: TGTGCCAGCAGCCTGGGGCCCTCGAACACTGAAGCTTTCTTT. Protein: CASSLGPSNTEAFF. The full variable domain, in which reference TRBV3-1 and TRBJ1-1 provide the parts outside the CDR3, is DTAVSQTPKYLVTQMGNDKSIKCEQNLGHDTMYWYKQDSKKFLKIMFSYNNKELIINETVPNRFSPKSPDKAHLNLHINSLELGDSAVYFCASSLGPSNTEAFFGQGTRLTVV.

Notes on this clone: The junction differs from germline at one of its ends, possibly a read error. The sample has other DNA sequences that encode this CDR3 too. CDR3: CASDGGLAGETQYF. CDR3 in DNA: TGCGCCAGCGATGGGGGACTAGCTGGAGAGACCCAGTACTTC. The V call is TRBV9, the J call TRBJ2-5; 9 nucleotides agree with TRBD2. This CDR3 region has 14 residues. Germline V lookup: CDR1 SGDLS, CDR2 YYNGEE.

This clone occurred a few times. A much larger clone differs from this one at a single base, so this may be a read error. No conserved phenylalanine or tryptophan ends this CDR3, so it is likely a read error. CDR3 region: CASSGQGEGYGYTL. CDR3 coding DNA: TGTGCCAGTAGCGGACAGGGAGAGGGGTATGGCTACACCCTC. The rearrangement links TRBV19 to TRBJ1-2, with TRBD1 identical over 8 bases. CDR1 LNHDA and CDR2 SQIVND come from the germline V gene (reference sequence). Trimming removed 6 bases from V and 5 bases from J; junction bases left unmatched: 8. The CDR3 sequence is 14 residues long.

This clone has at least ten counts. CDR3 DNA sequence: TGTGCCAGTAGTATAGGGTTTCAGGGGGCGCGGTACGAGCAGTACTTC. Translation: CASSIGFQGARYEQYF. V gene TRBV19 combines with J gene TRBJ2-7, with TRBD1 identical over 8 bases. The CDR3 is 16 amino acids. CDR1 is LNHDA, CDR2 SQIVND, per germline (reference sequence). V lost 1 base and J lost 4; bases outside the gene matches: 9.

Points on this clone: An end of the junction does not agree with germline; a read error may underlie this. The genes are TRBV11-1 and TRBJ1-1, with D unresolved. The CDR3 loop spans 18 amino acids. Looked up from germline, CDR1 is SGHAT and CDR2 is FQDESV (reference sequence). This CDR3 reads CDSSFSMETAWLNTEAFF. CDR3 coding DNA: TGTGACAGCAGCTTCAGCATGGAAACGGCGTGGTTGAACACTGAAGCTTTCTTT. Complete variable domain (other parts from reference TRBV11-1 and TRBJ1-1): EAEVAQSPRYKITEKSQAVAFWCDPISGHATLYWYRQILGQGPELLVQFQDESVVDDSQLPKDRFSAERLKGVDSTLKIQPAELGDSAMYLCDSSFSMETAWLNTEAFFGQGTRLTVV.

The table lists this clone with a few counts. This rearrangement joins TRBV12-3 or TRBV12-4 to TRBJ2-7; D gene ambiguous. The CDR3 runs to 12 residues. V was clipped by 4 bases and J by 6 bases, with 10 bases between them. Here the CDR3 reads CASSSPWSEQYF. The CDR3 DNA sequence: TGTGCCAGCAGTTCCCCCTGGTCCGAGCAGTACTTC.

Ten or more counts support this clone. The sample has other DNA sequences that encode this CDR3 too. This rearrangement joins TRBV7-6 to TRBJ2-1, with TRBD2 as a possible D gene (6 bases). The CDR3 spans 15 residues. The V end was cut by 6 bases, the J end by 1 base, with 13 bases between. The germline CDR1 and CDR2 sequences are SGHVS and FNYEAQ. The CDR3 loop reads CASSRSGSSYNEQFF. Written as DNA, the CDR3 is TGTGCCAGCAGTCGAAGCGGGTCATCCTACAATGAGCAGTTCTTC.

This clone is medium-sized by share. The rearrangement links TRBV24-1 to TRBJ2-3; no firm D call. Trimming shortened V by 10 bases and J by 8 bases, and 15 bases separated the two germline ends. The CDR3 has 12 residues. Germline V gene lookup returns CDR1 KGHDR and CDR2 SFDVKD. The CDR3 region is CATISFTGTQYF. CDR3 nucleotide sequence: TGTGCCACGATAAGTTTTACGGGTACGCAGTATTTT.

This clone is a singleton in its sample. V usage is TRBV11-2 and J usage is TRBJ2-7, with 7 bases identical to TRBD2. The CDR3 length is 15 residues. After removal of 2 bases from V and 2 bases from J, the junction contained 6 bases not matched to a gene. Germline-derived CDR1 and CDR2 are SGHAT and FQNNGV. DNA of the CDR3: TGTGCCAGCAGCTTACTAGCGGTAGGTACCTACGAGCAGTACTTC. Protein product: CASSLLAVGTYEQYF.

In this sample, this clone turned up a few times. J is TRBJ1-3 and V is TRBV6-1; D remains unclear. V was trimmed by 5 bases and J by 0 bases, leaving 11 bases between them. This CDR3 is 15 amino acids long. Germline loops: CDR1 MNHNS, CDR2 SASEGT. The CDR3 DNA reads TGTGCCAGCAGTTCTACGGGTCTCTCTGGAAACACCATATATTTT. It specifies CASSSTGLSGNTIYF.

At least ten counts were recorded for this clone. The V call is TRBV5-5, the J call TRBJ2-2; D might be TRBD1 (5 bases). This CDR3 has 14 amino acids. V was shortened by 2 bases and J by 3 bases, with 8 bases between the two germline ends. Germline CDR1 reads SGHKS; CDR2 reads YYEKEE (reference sequence). DNA for the CDR3: TGTGCCAGCAGCTTAGCAGGGTACACCGGGGAGCTGTTTTTT. It codes for CASSLAGYTGELFF.

The V call is TRBV9, the J call TRBJ1-6, with a tentative D call TRBD1 (5 bases). Trimming left V 0 bases short and J 6 bases short, with 10 bases between. The CDR3 runs 15 residues. In germline, CDR1 is SGDLS, CDR2 YYNGEE. The CDR3 reads CASSVAGALNSPLHF. In DNA form, the CDR3 reads TGTGCCAGCAGCGTAGCTGGGGCCCTTAATTCACCCCTCCACTTT. Filled out from reference TRBV9 and TRBJ1-6, the complete variable domain reads DSGVTQTPKHLITATGQRVTLRCSPRSGDLSVYWYQQSLDQGLQFLIQYYNGEERAKGNILERFSAQQFPDLHSELNLSSLELGDSALYFCASSVAGALNSPLHFGNGTRLTVT.

The V call is TRBV20-1, the J call TRBJ2-7; no clear D gene. The V end lost 5 bases, the J end lost 0 bases, and 14 bases lay between the germline ends. The germline V gene encodes CDR1 DFQATT and CDR2 SNEGSKA (reference sequence). The CDR3 is 14 residues long. CDR3 amino acids: CSAGAGWASYEQYF. The CDR3 nucleotides read TGCAGTGCTGGAGCTGGATGGGCCTCCTACGAGCAGTACTTC.

Turning to this clone: One end of the junction does not line up with germline, which may come from a read error. This sequence joins TRBV5-4 and TRBJ2-1, with TRBD1 identical over 12 bases. This CDR3 has 15 residues. Germline CDR1 is SGHNT and CDR2 is YYREEE (reference sequence). The CDR3 loop reads CANSPGTGGYNEQFF. The CDR3 nucleotides read TGTGCCAACAGCCCCGGGACAGGGGGCTACAACGAGCAGTTCTTC.

This clone has a count of ten or more. The V gene is TRBV11-3, the J gene TRBJ2-3; D uncertain. Trimming stripped 6 bases from V and 4 bases from J, with 14 bases between. CDR1 is SGHNT, CDR2 YENEEA, per germline. The CDR3 sequence is 14 residues long. CDR3 coding DNA: TGTGCCAGCAGGGTCGAGGAACGGGCAGATACGCAGTATTTT. Amino acid sequence: CASRVEERADTQYF.

By frequency in the sample, this clone is medium-sized. The final CDR3 position lacks the conserved phenylalanine or tryptophan, pointing to a likely read error. This chain joins TRBV2 and TRBJ2-7; D is unresolved. This CDR3 spans 13 amino acids. V dropped 4 bases and J dropped 2 bases, with 9 bases sitting between them. Germline V gene lookup returns CDR1 SNHLY and CDR2 FYNNEI. This CDR3 reads CASSAGRTYEQYL. CDR3 sequence (DNA): TGTGCCAGCAGTGCTGGTAGAACCTACGAGCAGTACCTC.